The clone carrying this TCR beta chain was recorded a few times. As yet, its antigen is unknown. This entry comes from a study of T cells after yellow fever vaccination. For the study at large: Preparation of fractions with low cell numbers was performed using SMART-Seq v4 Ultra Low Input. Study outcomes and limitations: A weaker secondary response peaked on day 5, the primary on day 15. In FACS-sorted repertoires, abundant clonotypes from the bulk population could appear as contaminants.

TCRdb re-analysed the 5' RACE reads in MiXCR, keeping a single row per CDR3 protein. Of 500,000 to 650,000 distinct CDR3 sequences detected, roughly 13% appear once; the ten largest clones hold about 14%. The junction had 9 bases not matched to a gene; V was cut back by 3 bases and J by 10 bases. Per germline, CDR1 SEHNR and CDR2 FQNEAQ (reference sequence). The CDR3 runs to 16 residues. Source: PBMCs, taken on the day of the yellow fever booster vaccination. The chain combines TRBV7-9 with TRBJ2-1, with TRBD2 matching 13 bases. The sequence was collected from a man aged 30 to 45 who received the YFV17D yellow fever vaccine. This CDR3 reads CASSFDIGTSGTEQFF. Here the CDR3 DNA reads TGTGCCAGCAGCTTTGACATAGGGACTAGCGGGACGGAGCAGTTCTTC. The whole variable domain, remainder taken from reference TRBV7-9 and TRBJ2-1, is DTGVSQNPRHKITKRGQNVTFRCDPISEHNRLYWYRQTLGQGPEFLTYFQNEAQLEKSRLLSDRFSAERPKGSFSTLEIQRTEQGDSAMYLCASSFDIGTSGTEQFFGPGTRLTVL.